Below are 12 T cell receptor beta chains sequenced from a single sample in a study of T-cell memory formation after mild COVID-19 (TCRdb year 2021). Preparation of the library involved 5' RACE. The listed sequencing device is Illumina NovaSeq 6000. The public reads were reanalyzed by TCRdb: fastp trimming at Q25, MiXCR alignment, in-frame beta chains only. Records with the same CDR3 protein are collapsed into one entry carrying the most frequent genes and DNA. The sample has 110,000 to 150,000 distinct CDR3 sequences on record, 14% of them singletons. 25% to 30% of the sample is taken by the ten largest. Sample: PBMCs or a T cell subset sorted from them (not recorded which). These receptors all stem from an adult woman who had mild COVID-19 (a few samples of this study predate the infection). The sample titles of this study are shuffled in the database, so cell type and time point are left out; the donor was told from shared clones.

The chain links TRBV12-3 or TRBV12-4 to TRBJ2-3; 9 positions agree with TRBD2. The CDR3 has 17 residues. V shed 8 bases, J shed 3 bases, and the junction held 15 bases outside the gene matches. The CDR3: CASLPGAGGLRTDTQYF. The CDR3 DNA reads as TGTGCCAGCTTGCCGGGGGCGGGGGGGCTTAGAACAGATACGCAGTATTTT.

This clonotype has ten or more counts. The chain joins TRBV5-1 to TRBJ2-7; D not certain. Deletions cut 7 bases from V and 3 bases from J, with 11 bases between. The CDR3 is made up of 12 amino acids. Germline CDR1 is SGHRS and CDR2 is YFSETQ. CDR3 bases: TGCGCCAGCGGTCAGTCGAGCTACGAGCAGTACTTC. Translation gives CASGQSSYEQYF.

The chain uses TRBV12-3 or TRBV12-4 and TRBJ2-3; D remains unclear. The CDR3 spans 13 residues. Trimming removed 6 bases at V and 0 bases at J, with 7 bases between. DNA for the CDR3: TGTGCCAGCAGCTATGGAAGCACAGATACGCAGTATTTT. It yields the protein CASSYGSTDTQYF.

This clonotype was counted between two and nine times. V gene TRBV24-1 combines with J gene TRBJ2-1; the match to TRBD2 covers 15 bases. The CDR3 totals 15 residues. The germline gives CDR1 KGHDR, CDR2 SFDVKD. After removal of 11 bases from V and 1 base from J, the junction contained 2 bases not matched to a gene. The CDR3 sequence is CAIGLAGGSYNEQFF. The CDR3 DNA sequence: TGTGCCATCGGACTAGCGGGGGGGTCCTACAATGAGCAGTTCTTC.

This clonotype was found a few times. The rearrangement joins TRBV6-2 or TRBV6-3 to TRBJ2-7; TRBD1 matches at 9 bases. Germline CDR1 and CDR2: MNHEY and SVGEGT. The J segment lost 4 bases and the V segment lost 8 bases, leaving 9 bases of the junction unmatched. There are 14 residues in the CDR3. CDR3: CASSVRDRAYEQYF. DNA for the CDR3: TGTGCCAGCTCTGTCCGGGACAGGGCATACGAGCAGTACTTC.

The chain recombines TRBV4-3 with TRBJ2-1; 8 nucleotides line up with TRBD1. This CDR3 has 15 residues. V was clipped by 7 bases and J by 7 bases; unmatched bases: 12. Germline V lookup: CDR1 LGHNA, CDR2 YSLEER. The CDR3 loop is CASTRLGQGSNEQFF. CDR3 DNA: TGCGCCAGCACCCGACTTGGACAGGGTAGTAATGAGCAGTTCTTC.

This clonotype was observed many times. The DNA of the CDR3 is TGTGCCAGCAGTTTAACCCTACCGGGACAGGGGGCCTCTTTTCCCTACGAGCAGTACTTC. Translated: CASSLTLPGQGASFPYEQYF. This chain uses TRBV12-3 or TRBV12-4 with TRBJ2-7, with TRBD1 matching over 12 bases. CDR3 length equals 20 residues. J gave up 2 bases and V 2 bases, and 16 bases lay outside the gene matches.

With regard to this clonotype: A read error may account for a junction end that differs from germline. This chain joins TRBV9 and TRBJ2-7, with 10 bases lining up with TRBD2. The CDR3 is 15 residues long. CDR1 and CDR2 (germline): SGDLS, YYNGEE. CDR3 in amino acids: CASSSAGGTSHEQYF. CDR3 DNA sequence: TGTGCCAGCAGCTCAGCGGGAGGGACCTCCCACGAGCAGTACTTC. The entire variable domain, with the rest obtained from reference TRBV9 and TRBJ2-7, is as follows: DSGVTQTPKHLITATGQRVTLRCSPRSGDLSVYWYQQSLDQGLQFLIQYYNGEERAKGNILERFSAQQFPDLHSELNLSSLELGDSALYFCASSSAGGTSHEQYFGPGTRLTVT.

V usage is TRBV19 and J usage is TRBJ2-2; TRBD1 might be the D (6 bases). The CDR3 runs to 14 residues. Between the trimmed V and J ends, which lost 3 bases and 6 bases, there was a span of 11 bases. The germline V gene encodes CDR1 LNHDA and CDR2 SQIVND (reference sequence). The DNA for the CDR3 is TGTGCCAGTAGTATTAGAGGACAGTCCGGGGAGCTGTTTTTT. Translating gives CASSIRGQSGELFF.

This rearrangement joins TRBV12-3 or TRBV12-4 to TRBJ1-2, with 7 bases that match TRBD1. The CDR3 runs to 19 residues. J gave up 4 bases and V 5 bases, and 22 bases lay outside the gene matches. The CDR3 DNA reads as TGTGCCAGCAGTAATCCCCCACGCGAGAAATCAGGGGGAGGCTATGGCTACACCTTC. This gives the protein CASSNPPREKSGGGYGYTF.

This clonotype was seen only a few times. The chain links TRBV24-1 to TRBJ1-1; D is perhaps TRBD1 (6 bases). V dropped 0 bases and J dropped 8 bases, with 9 bases sitting between them. Germline CDR1 is KGHDR and CDR2 is SFDVKD. CDR3 size: 13 residues. The CDR3 nucleotides are TGTGCCACCAGTGATTTGACCACAGGGGAAGCTTTCTTT. Translation: CATSDLTTGEAFF.

This clonotype was recorded a few times. V and J are TRBV4-2 and TRBJ2-2; maybe TRBD2 (6 bases). The CDR3 consists of 16 residues. Germline loops: CDR1 LGHNA, CDR2 YNFKEQ. Trimming cost V 6 bases and J 6 bases, with 20 bases left between them. CDR3: CASSPIAGFSAGELFF. The DNA of the CDR3 is TGTGCCAGCAGTCCCATCGCGGGATTCTCGGCCGGGGAGCTGTTTTTT.